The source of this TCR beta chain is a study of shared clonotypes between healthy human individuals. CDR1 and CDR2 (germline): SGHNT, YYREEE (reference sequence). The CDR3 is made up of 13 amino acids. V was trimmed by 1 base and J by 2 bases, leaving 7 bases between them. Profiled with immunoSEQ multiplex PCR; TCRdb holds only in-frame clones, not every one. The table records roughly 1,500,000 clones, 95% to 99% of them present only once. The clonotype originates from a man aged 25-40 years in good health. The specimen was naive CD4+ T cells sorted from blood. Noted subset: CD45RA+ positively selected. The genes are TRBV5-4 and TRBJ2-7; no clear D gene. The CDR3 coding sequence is TGTGCCAGCAGCTTGATCGGCGCCTACGAGCAGTACTTC. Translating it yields CASSLIGAYEQYF.